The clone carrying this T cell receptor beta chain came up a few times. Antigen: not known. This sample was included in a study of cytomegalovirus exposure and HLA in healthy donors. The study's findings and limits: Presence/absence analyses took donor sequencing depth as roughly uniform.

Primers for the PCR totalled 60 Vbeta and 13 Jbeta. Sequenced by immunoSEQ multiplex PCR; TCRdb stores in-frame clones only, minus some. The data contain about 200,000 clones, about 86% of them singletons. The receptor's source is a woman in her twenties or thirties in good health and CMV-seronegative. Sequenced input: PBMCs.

CDR3 DNA sequence: TGTGCCAGCAGCTCCCGTCGAGACAGGGAAGTCCATGAGCAGTTCTTC. Amino acids: CASSSRRDREVHEQFF. This rearrangement joins TRBV9 to TRBJ2-1, with TRBD1 identical over 7 bases. CDR1 is SGDLS, CDR2 YYNGEE, per germline. The CDR3 runs to 16 residues. Losses at the gene ends were 4 bases for V and 8 bases for J; bases not matched to a gene: 15.